Below, one TCR beta chain is given with its context. No antigen is known for it. Using 10%, 30% or 50% RNA, naive CD8 libraries were derived from around 20,000 to 990,000 sorted cells. Using a CD8+CD4-CCR7+CD45RA+ phenotype, naive CD8 T cells were sorted. This record belongs to a study of molecular identifiers for immune sequencing clone quantification. This CDR3 is built from 13 residues. Germline V gives CDR1 SEHNR, CDR2 FQNEAQ (reference sequence). Trimming took 1 base from V and 8 from J, leaving 9 bases between them. TCRdb ran MiXCR on the PCR reads and lists one entry per CDR3 protein. The repertoire holds approximately 630,000 distinct CDR3 sequences, with about 25% as singletons. Study outcomes and limitations: Detecting spiked Jurkat TCR RNA from one cell among about a million naive cells was reportedly possible.

This chain joins TRBV7-9 and TRBJ2-1, with no clear D. The material sequenced was naive CD8+ T cells from blood, with Jurkat cell RNA spiked in. The subset: FACS-sorted CD8+CD4-CCR7+CD45RA+ naive T cells. The origin of this receptor is a human donor in good health. Some libraries in this study had Jurkat cell RNA spiked in. DNA of the CDR3: TGTGCCAGCAGCTTAGATAGATCGGATGAGCAGTTCTTC. Translating it yields CASSLDRSDEQFF.